Presented here are 20 T cell receptor beta chains from one specimen sequenced in a study of breast tumors, draining lymph nodes, adjacent tissues. Breast cancer patients provided tissue from their axillary draining lymph nodes. TCRdb itself ran the multiplex PCR reads through MiXCR, one entry per CDR3 protein. The table lists some 130,000 distinct CDR3 sequences, 20% to 25% of them singletons. Sequenced material: axillary lymph node tissue. The receptors here all came from a female donor with breast cancer. Some clones in this sample may be carry-over from other donors' samples.

A word on this clonotype: A much larger clone differs from this one at a single base, so this may be a read error. This chain connects TRBV6-6 to TRBJ2-7; D is undetermined. The CDR3 is 15 residues long. The germline V gene has CDR1 MNHNY and CDR2 SVGAGI (reference sequence). As DNA, the CDR3 is TGTGCCAGCAGTTACTCAGACACCGCTCCCTACGAGCGGTACTTC. Translating gives CASSYSDTAPYERYF.

At least ten counts were recorded for this clonotype. The V call is TRBV6-5, the J call TRBJ2-5; possible D gene TRBD2, 6 bases. V shed 0 bases and J shed 5 bases, with 16 bases lying between them. In germline, CDR1 is MNHEY, CDR2 SVGAGI. The CDR3 is 16 amino acids. CDR3 region: CASSYSGGNWWETQYF. Here the CDR3 DNA reads TGTGCCAGCAGTTACTCGGGGGGAAACTGGTGGGAGACCCAGTACTTC.

The V and J genes are TRBV7-2 and TRBJ1-2, with a tentative D call TRBD1 (5 bases). The CDR3 spans 15 residues. V was cut by 5 bases and J by 4 bases, with 17 bases left in between. Germline V gene sequence: CDR1 SGHTA, CDR2 FQGNSA. Here the CDR3 reads CASSESGSGPYGYTF. CDR3 DNA sequence: TGTGCCAGCAGCGAAAGCGGGTCAGGGCCCTATGGCTACACCTTC. The entire variable domain, with the rest obtained from reference TRBV7-2 and TRBJ1-2, is as follows: GAGVSQSPSNKVTEKGKDVELRCDPISGHTALYWYRQSLGQGLEFLIYFQGNSAPDKSGLPSDRFSAERTGGSVSTLTIQRTQQEDSAVYLCASSESGSGPYGYTFGSGTRLTVV.

This clonotype was recorded a few times. This rearrangement joins TRBV19 to TRBJ1-5, with 12 bases identical to TRBD1. Unmatched junction bases numbered 6, after V lost 4 bases and J lost 2 bases. Looked up from germline, CDR1 is LNHDA and CDR2 is SQIVND (reference sequence). The length of the CDR3 is 17 residues. CDR3 nucleotides: TGTGCCAGTAGTAGGAGGGGACAGGGGGCCGGCAATCAGCCCCAGCATTTT. Amino acids: CASSRRGQGAGNQPQHF.

The table lists this clonotype with many counts. CDR3 loop: CASSSLGTGYGYTF. CDR3 in DNA: TGTGCCAGCAGCTCCTTAGGGACAGGGTATGGCTACACCTTC. The chain uses TRBV5-6 and TRBJ1-2, with TRBD1 matching over 9 bases. Looked up from germline, CDR1 is SGHDT and CDR2 is YYEEEE. Germline trimming cut 3 bases from V and 5 bases from J; bases unmatched to any gene: 5. This CDR3 region has 14 residues.

V usage is TRBV28 and J usage is TRBJ2-1, with D unclear. CDR1 is MDHEN and CDR2 is SYDVKM in the germline V gene. The CDR3 runs to 15 residues. Deletions cut 4 bases from V and 1 base from J, with 11 bases between. This CDR3 reads CASSWRPTSYNEQFF. DNA for the CDR3: TGTGCCAGCAGTTGGAGACCAACTTCCTACAATGAGCAGTTCTTC.

J is TRBJ1-2 and V is TRBV28; D perhaps matches TRBD1 (6 bases). Germline-derived CDR1 and CDR2 are MDHEN and SYDVKM. This CDR3 contains 15 residues. With 7 bases removed from V and 0 bases from J, the gap between germline ends came to 15 bases. The CDR3 protein is CASTKGGNSNYGYTF. CDR3 nucleotides: TGTGCCAGCACCAAGGGGGGGAATTCTAACTATGGCTACACCTTC.

There are many counts of this clonotype. The CDR3 region is CASSQDGQDHTGELFF. The CDR3 DNA sequence: TGCGCCAGCAGCCAAGACGGTCAGGACCACACCGGGGAGCTGTTTTTT. V usage is TRBV4-3 and J usage is TRBJ2-2, with no clear D. Germline V gene data show CDR1 as LGHNA and CDR2 as YSLEER. The CDR3 covers 16 residues. V lost 0 bases and J 3 bases, leaving 11 bases between the germline ends.

This clonotype was detected ten times or more. This chain uses TRBV7-9 with TRBJ1-3; D unclear. The V gene's germline CDR1 is SEHNR and CDR2 FQNEAQ (reference sequence). CDR3 length equals 15 residues. The V end was cut by 6 bases, the J end by 3 bases, with 15 bases between. This CDR3 is CASSLSLTDGNTIYF. CDR3 DNA sequence: TGTGCCAGCAGTTTATCCTTGACGGATGGAAACACCATATATTTT.

The chain has TRBV20-1 and TRBJ2-7; 10 bases agree with TRBD2. Germline CDR1 and CDR2: DFQATT and SNEGSKA (reference sequence). V shed 4 bases and J 2 bases; nucleotides not matched to a gene: 14. This CDR3 is 17 amino acids long. The CDR3 reads CSAIALAGPGAAYEQYF. The CDR3, as DNA: TGCAGTGCTATCGCACTAGCGGGGCCGGGGGCGGCCTACGAGCAGTACTTC.

CDR3 region: CSAAKQGQETQYF. CDR3 nucleotides: TGCAGTGCTGCTAAACAGGGACAAGAGACCCAGTACTTC. The rearrangement uses TRBV20-1 and TRBJ2-5; tentative D call: TRBD1 (6 bases). Germline V gene sequence: CDR1 DFQATT, CDR2 SNEGSKA (reference sequence). The CDR3 is 13 amino acids. V dropped 5 bases and J dropped 2 bases, with 12 bases sitting between them.

This clonotype was seen only a few times. The genes are TRBV30 and TRBJ2-6, with a weak D call TRBD1 (6 bases). Germline CDR1 is GTSNPN and CDR2 is SVGIG (reference sequence). The CDR3 is made up of 15 amino acids. Trimming left V 5 bases short and J 0 bases short, with 11 bases between. In nucleotides, the CDR3 is TGTGCCTGGGGACAGCCGAGCTCTGGGGCCAACGTCCTGACTTTC. It translates to CAWGQPSSGANVLTF.

This clonotype came up many times. The J gene is TRBJ2-7, the V gene TRBV28, with a weak D call TRBD2 (6 bases). V was clipped by 6 bases and J by 7 bases, with 22 bases between them. This CDR3 is built from 15 residues. Germline lookup yields CDR1 MDHEN and CDR2 SYDVKM. CDR3 residues: CASSDTGTLNREQYF. Written as DNA, the CDR3 is TGTGCCAGCAGCGATACCGGGACTCTTAACAGGGAGCAGTACTTC.

With respect to this clonotype: A much more abundant neighbour one base away suggests this may be a read error. V usage is TRBV6-1 and J usage is TRBJ2-7; a weak D match, TRBD2 (5 bases). Between the trimmed V and J ends, which lost 5 bases and 7 bases, there was a span of 18 bases. The CDR3 loop spans 14 amino acids. Germline-derived CDR1 and CDR2 are MNHNS and SASEGT. In DNA form, the CDR3 reads TGTGCCAGCAGTTCGAGGGCAGGTTTGCGAGAGCAGTACTTC. Translation: CASSSRAGLREQYF.

The chain has TRBV20-1 and TRBJ1-6; TRBD1 matches at 7 bases. Trimming took 7 bases from V and 7 from J; bases not matched to a gene: 16. Germline-derived CDR1 and CDR2 are DFQATT and SNEGSKA (reference sequence). CDR3 size: 16 residues. DNA of the CDR3: TGCAGTGGATCCCTCGCCGGGACAGCAAAGAATTCACCCCTCCACTTT. Translation gives CSGSLAGTAKNSPLHF.

Comment on this clonotype: A single base separates this from a much larger clone, so it may be a read error. The V call is TRBV20-1, the J call TRBJ2-1; 11 nucleotides match TRBD1. Germline trimming cut 5 bases from V and 9 bases from J; bases unmatched to any gene: 6. This CDR3 is built from 13 residues. The germline V gene encodes CDR1 DFQATT and CDR2 SNEGSKA (reference sequence). The CDR3, as DNA: TGCAGTGCTCCGGGACAGGGGGTGAGTGAGCAGTTCTTC. Protein: CSAPGQGVSEQFF.

In its sample, this clonotype was seen many times. The genes are TRBV20-1 and TRBJ2-7; tentatively, D is TRBD2 (8 bases). V dropped 5 bases and J dropped 1 base, with 21 bases sitting between them. CDR1 is DFQATT and CDR2 is SNEGSKA in the germline V gene (reference sequence). The CDR3 length is 16 residues. As DNA, the CDR3 is TGCAGTGCTGACAGTAGCGGGACAGCCGTTTCCTACGAGCAGTACTTC. Translated: CSADSSGTAVSYEQYF.

V is TRBV28 and J is TRBJ2-7, with TRBD1 identical over 7 bases. The CDR3 has 14 residues. Trimming cost V 7 bases and J 5 bases; bases outside gene matches: 11. CDR1 MDHEN and CDR2 SYDVKM come from the germline V gene. This CDR3 reads CASTLRQGYHEQYF. The CDR3 coding sequence is TGTGCCAGCACCCTACGACAGGGTTACCACGAGCAGTACTTC.

Remarks on this clonotype: A much larger clonotype is one base distant, so this may be a read error. A read error is likely, as this CDR3 ends without the conserved phenylalanine or tryptophan. The CDR3 loop is CASSLEHTGELFL. CDR3 coding DNA: TGTGCCAGCAGCTTGGAGCACACCGGGGAGCTGTTTCTT. The chain employs TRBV11-2 and TRBJ2-2; D remains unclear. The CDR3 totals 13 residues. CDR1 SGHAT and CDR2 FQNNGV come from the germline V gene. Trimming left V 3 bases short and J 3 bases short, with 5 bases between.

This clonotype was counted at least ten times. The rearrangement uses TRBV11-3 and TRBJ2-5, with D unresolved. CDR1 SGHNT and CDR2 YENEEA come from the germline V gene. The CDR3 is 11 amino acids. V gave up 5 bases and J gave up 5 bases, with 6 bases separating them. CDR3 DNA sequence: TGTGCCAGCAGCCCGGCCGAGACCCAGTACTTC. It codes for CASSPAETQYF.